These T cell receptor beta chains were read from a single sample in a study of cytomegalovirus exposure and HLA in healthy donors. Data came from immunoSEQ multiplex PCR; TCRdb stores just in-frame clones and leaves some out. Of some 170,000 clones detected, roughly 79% appear once; the ten largest clones hold less than 15%. The specimen was PBMCs. These receptor sequences come from a woman between 45 and 60 years old in good health and CMV-seronegative. Both conserved end residues are part of each CDR3. D genes are given only for firm matches. The listing skips clone size in some rows; elsewhere it reads once, few, many or a size class.

d_call,v_call,j_call,clone_size,cdr3_nt,cdr3_aa
NA,TRBV4-1,TRBJ1-3,NA,TGCGCCAGCAGCCGAGGACTACCAGGGAGCTCTGGAAACACCATATATTTT,CASSRGLPGSSGNTIYF
NA,TRBV5-6,TRBJ1-2,NA,TGTGCCAGCAGCTTAACAGTCGACTATGGCTACACCTTC,CASSLTVDYGYTF
NA,TRBV5-4,TRBJ1-4,NA,TGTGCCAGCAGCTCCCGGGACACGGGTGAAAAACTGTTTTTC,CASSSRDTGEKLFF
TRBD1,TRBV2,TRBJ1-6,NA,TGTGCCAGCAGCGTCAGGACAGGGGCAGTAAGGCCCCTCCACTTT,CASSVRTGAVRPLHF
TRBD2,TRBV4-2,TRBJ2-1,few,TGTGCCAGCAGCCCCCGACTAGCGGGAGTCAATGAGCAGTTCTTC,CASSPRLAGVNEQFF
TRBD2,TRBV7-9,TRBJ2-3,NA,TGTGCCAGCAGCTTACGTACGGGGGGGCTAGATACGCAGTATTTT,CASSLRTGGLDTQYF
TRBD2,TRBV9,TRBJ2-1,NA,TGTGCCAGCAGCTCTCCCCGGGGGGGAGGCTACAATGAGCAGTTCTTC,CASSSPRGGGYNEQFF
TRBD1,TRBV2,TRBJ1-2,NA,TGTGCCAGCAGCGGTGACAGGGGGCAGGACTATGGCTACACCTTC,CASSGDRGQDYGYTF
NA,TRBV5-1,TRBJ1-1,NA,TGCGCCAGCAGCTGGACAGACACGAACACTGAAGCTTTCTTT,CASSWTDTNTEAFF
NA,TRBV14,TRBJ2-3,NA,TGTGCCAGCAGGAAGTCACACGAGGGCACAGATACGCAGTATTTT,CASRKSHEGTDTQYF
TRBD2,TRBV28,TRBJ2-1,NA,TGTGCCAGCAGTTTATATGGCGGGGGATACTCCTACAATGAGCAGTTCTTC,CASSLYGGGYSYNEQFF